These 7 T cell receptor beta chains came from one sample sequenced in a study of siplizumab effects on memory and regulatory T cells. Assay: immunoSEQ multiplex PCR; the TCRdb copy retains only in-frame clones and omits some. The repertoire holds around 100,000 clones, with about 93% as singletons. Source material: non-Treg CD4+ T cells sorted from blood. The receptors stem from a human donor in good health.

In DNA form, the CDR3 reads TGTGCCAGCAGCCCCGGACGGGTAATAAGTCAGCCCCAGCATTTT. This gives the protein CASSPGRVISQPQHF. The genes are TRBV7-8 and TRBJ1-5, with D uncertain. Germline-derived CDR1 and CDR2 are SGHVS and FQNEAQ. CDR3 length: 15 residues. V shed 5 bases and J shed 6 bases, with 17 bases lying between them. The full variable domain, completed using reference TRBV7-8 and TRBJ1-5, is GAGVSQSPRYKVAKRGQDVALRCDPISGHVSLFWYQQALGQGPEFLTYFQNEAQLDKSGLPSDRFFAERPEGSVSTLKIQRTQQEDSAVYLCASSPGRVISQPQHFGDGTRLSIL.

V gene TRBV5-1 combines with J gene TRBJ1-4; D gene ambiguous. There are 14 residues in the CDR3. Germline V gene lookup returns CDR1 SGHRS and CDR2 YFSETQ. The V end lost 0 bases, the J end lost 8 bases, and 11 bases lay between the germline ends. CDR3: CASSLDGRQEKLFF. The CDR3, as DNA: TGCGCCAGCAGCTTGGATGGGAGGCAGGAAAAACTGTTTTTT.

This chain connects TRBV19 to TRBJ2-2, with D perhaps matching TRBD2 (5 bases). Trimming left V 1 base short and J 4 bases short, with 19 bases between. CDR1 is LNHDA and CDR2 is SQIVND in the germline V gene (reference sequence). This CDR3 is 18 amino acids long. CDR3: CASSIGVAQSPGTGELFF. The CDR3 region has the DNA TGTGCCAGTAGTATAGGGGTAGCGCAGTCCCCAGGCACCGGGGAGCTGTTTTTT. Variable domain in full (rest from reference TRBV19 and TRBJ2-2): DGGITQSPKYLFRKEGQNVTLSCEQNLNHDAMYWYRQDPGQGLRLIYYSQIVNDFQKGDIAEGYSVSREKKESFPLTVTSAQKNPTAFYLCASSIGVAQSPGTGELFFGEGSRLTVL.

The chain links TRBV18 to TRBJ2-2, with 7 bases matching TRBD1. The CDR3 is 14 residues long. V shed 6 bases, J shed 3 bases, and the junction held 4 bases outside the gene matches. Germline CDR1 KGHSH, CDR2 LQKENI. The CDR3, as DNA: TGTGCCAGCTCGCGACAGGGTGACACCGGGGAGCTGTTTTTT. Amino acids: CASSRQGDTGELFF.

V and J are TRBV6-1 and TRBJ2-1, with TRBD2 identical over 8 bases. The V and J ends lost 8 bases and 4 bases, in that order; junction bases with no gene match: 4. This CDR3 has 13 amino acids. Germline V gives CDR1 MNHNS, CDR2 SASEGT. The CDR3 region has the DNA TGTGCCAGCGATGTAGCGGGGTACAATGAGCAGTTCTTC. It translates to CASDVAGYNEQFF.

This rearrangement joins TRBV2 to TRBJ1-5; no definite D call. The germline CDR1 and CDR2 sequences are SNHLY and FYNNEI. The CDR3 runs 13 residues. Trimming removed 6 bases at V and 0 bases at J, with 6 bases between. The chain's CDR3 is CASRVGSNQPQHF. CDR3 DNA sequence: TGTGCCAGCAGGGTAGGTAGCAATCAGCCCCAGCATTTT.

The sample holds one count of this clone. This chain's CDR3 is CASSWGTATQETQYF. In DNA form, the CDR3 reads TGCGCCAGCAGCTGGGGGACTGCTACTCAAGAGACCCAGTACTTC. The chain recombines TRBV5-1 with TRBJ2-5; TRBD2 is a possible D gene (6 bases). The CDR3 is 15 amino acids. With 3 bases removed from V and 2 bases from J, the gap between germline ends came to 14 bases. The V gene's germline CDR1 is SGHRS and CDR2 YFSETQ. The variable domain in full, completed from reference TRBV5-1 and TRBJ2-5, reads KAGVTQTPRYLIKTRGQQVTLSCSPISGHRSVSWYQQTPGQGLQFLFEYFSETQRNKGNFPGRFSGRQFSNSRSEMNVSTLELGDSALYLCASSWGTATQETQYFGPGTRLLVL.